This paragraph reports one T cell receptor (beta chain). Its antigen is as yet unknown. Only in-frame clones appear in the TCRdb table, and some are missing; sequencing was by immunoSEQ multiplex PCR. The profile covers 67,000 or so clones, with about nine tenths appearing a single time and approximately 0.99% taken by the ten largest. The CDR3 contains 16 residues. Germline loops: CDR1 SGHRS, CDR2 YFSETQ. V lost 3 bases and J lost 0, with 14 bases in between. This sample is part of a study of OX40 agonist ivuxolimab in advanced cancers. About the study: Patients were treated with intravenous ivuxolimab, dosed at 0.01 to 10 mg/kg and infused every 2 weeks. The dose-escalation cohort had hepatocellular carcinoma, melanoma, renal cell or head and neck cancer. Study conclusions and caveats: Among the nonresponders, some also had low normalized T-cell clonal expansion. In the expanded peripheral T cells, antigen specificity was never determined.

The sequencing here drew on CD4+ or CD8+ T cells sorted from blood, taken in a trial of the OX40 agonist ivuxolimab. This chain links TRBV5-1 with TRBJ2-3; a possible D gene is TRBD2 (6 bases). This clonotype originated in an adult with an advanced solid tumor such as melanoma, head and neck, liver or kidney cancer. The chain's CDR3 is CASSSGTGPSTDTQYF. DNA of the CDR3: TGCGCCAGCAGCTCAGGGACTGGTCCTAGCACAGATACGCAGTATTTT.